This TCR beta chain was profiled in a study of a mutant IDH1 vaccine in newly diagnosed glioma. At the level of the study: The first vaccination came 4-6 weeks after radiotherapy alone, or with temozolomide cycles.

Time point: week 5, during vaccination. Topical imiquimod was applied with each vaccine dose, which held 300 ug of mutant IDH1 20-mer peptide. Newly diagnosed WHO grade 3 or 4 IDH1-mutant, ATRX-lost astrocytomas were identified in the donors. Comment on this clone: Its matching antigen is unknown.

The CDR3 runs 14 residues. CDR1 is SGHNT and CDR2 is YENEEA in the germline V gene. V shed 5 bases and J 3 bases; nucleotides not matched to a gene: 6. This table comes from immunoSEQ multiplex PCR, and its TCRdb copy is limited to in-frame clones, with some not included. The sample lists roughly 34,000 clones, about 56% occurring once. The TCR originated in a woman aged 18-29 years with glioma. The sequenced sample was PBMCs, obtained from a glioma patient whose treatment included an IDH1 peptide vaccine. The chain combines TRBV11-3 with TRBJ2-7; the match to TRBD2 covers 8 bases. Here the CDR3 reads CASSPGRGYYEQYF. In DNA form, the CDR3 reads TGTGCCAGCAGCCCCGGGAGGGGGTACTACGAGCAGTACTTC.